These 13 T cell receptor beta chains originate from one sample sequenced in a study of T cell clonality in common variable immunodeficiency. The data were produced by immunoSEQ multiplex PCR, yet TCRdb's version contains in-frame clones alone and is incomplete. The sample has roughly 60,000 clones, none seen only once. Sequenced: peripheral blood mononuclear cells. The receptors come from a person between 18 and 75 years old in good health.

This clone has at least ten counts. Read data end 3 residues before the CDR3 end; the end is taken from the germline J gene. The genes are TRBV10-2 and TRBJ2-5; 14 bases align to TRBD2. CDR1 is WSHSY and CDR2 is SAAADI in the germline V gene. This CDR3 is 15 amino acids long. V lost 2 bases, J lost 4 bases, and 0 bases stayed unmatched. The CDR3 here is CASSEGLAGGETQYF. CDR3 DNA (partial): TGCGCCAGCAGTGAGGGACTAGCGGGAGGAGAGACC.

There are many counts of this clone. The read comes to an end 3 residues before the CDR3 does, leaving the germline J gene to fill in the end. This sequence joins TRBV12-5 and TRBJ2-3; 10 nucleotides line up with TRBD1. Germline values: CDR1 LGHNT, CDR2 FRNRAP. The CDR3 runs to 14 residues. V lost 7 bases and J lost 4; bases outside the gene matches: 5. The DNA read from the CDR3 is TGTGCTAGTGCTCTTGGACAGGGGGCAGATACG. Its translation is CASALGQGADT. The whole CDR3 sequence is CASALGQGADTQYF.

In this sample, this clone turned up a few times. The read ends 3 residues shy of where the CDR3 ends; the end is completed using the germline J gene. This sequence joins TRBV19 and TRBJ1-2; D not resolved. The germline V gene encodes CDR1 LNHDA and CDR2 SQIVND (reference sequence). The CDR3 totals 15 residues. Incomplete CDR3 DNA: TGTGCCAGTAGTTTCGGACTAGCGGGAGGCAATGAC. Translated, it gives CASSFGLAGGND. The entire CDR3 reads CASSFGLAGGNDYTF.

At least ten counts were recorded for this clone. The read terminates 3 residues ahead of where the CDR3 ends, so the germline J gene completes it. The chain links TRBV28 to TRBJ2-1, with 8 positions matching TRBD1. The trim removed 5 bases at V and 7 bases at J, leaving 7 bases unmatched. Germline loops: CDR1 MDHEN, CDR2 SYDVKM. The CDR3 has 14 residues. The part of the CDR3 DNA that was read is TGTGCCAGCAGTCCTCGGACAGGGTCAAATGAG. Encoded protein: CASSPRTGSNE. From start to end, the CDR3 is CASSPRTGSNEQFF.

Ten or more counts support this clone. The CDR3 end is not reached by the read, which stops 3 residues before it; the germline J gene fills it in. The chain employs TRBV5-4 and TRBJ2-5, with 9 bases that match TRBD1. The CDR3 length is 15 residues. The ends lost 0 bases at V and 1 base at J; junction bases unmatched: 1. Germline V CDR1 and CDR2: SGHNT, YYREEE (reference sequence). Incomplete CDR3 DNA: TGTGCCAGCAGCTTGGAGACAGGGGGCCAAGAGACC. Protein: CASSLETGGQET. The entire CDR3 protein is CASSLETGGQETQYF.

Turning to this clone: The read falls 3 residues short of the CDR3 end, and the missing part is taken from the germline J gene. The chain is built from TRBV13 and TRBJ2-7; TRBD2 matches 8 bases. From germline, CDR1 is PRHDT and CDR2 FYEKMQ (reference sequence). Trimming removed 4 bases from V and 6 bases from J; junction bases left unmatched: 17. The CDR3 length is 17 residues. The DNA read from the CDR3 is TGTGCCAGCAGCTCCGGCCGATACGGACTAGCAGGTCGCGAG. Amino acid sequence: CASSSGRYGLAGRE. The complete CDR3 sequence is CASSSGRYGLAGREQYF.

This clone was detected ten times or more. The read ends 3 residues early relative to the CDR3; the germline J gene fills the gap. This chain joins TRBV20-1 and TRBJ2-3; 7 positions match TRBD2. V was pared by 3 bases and J by 2 bases, with 5 bases of the junction left unmatched. The CDR3 totals 14 residues. The germline CDR1 and CDR2 sequences are DFQATT and SNEGSKA (reference sequence). The covered CDR3 bases are TGCAGTGCTAGTAAGACTAGCTCCACAGATACG. This encodes CSASKTSSTDT. The whole CDR3 sequence reads CSASKTSSTDTQYF.

In its sample, this clone was seen many times. The read stops 3 residues short of the end of the CDR3; the missing end is completed from the germline J gene. V is TRBV5-8 and J is TRBJ2-2; 10 positions agree with TRBD1. Germline trimming cut 4 bases from V and 6 bases from J; bases unmatched to any gene: 3. Germline CDR1 SGHTS, CDR2 YDEGEE. The CDR3 has 14 amino acids. Incomplete CDR3 DNA: TGTGCCAGCAGCAGGACAGGGGGTGCCGGGGAG. Translated: CASSRTGGAGE. The entire CDR3 sequence reads CASSRTGGAGELFF. Combining the CDR3 with reference TRBV5-8 and TRBJ2-2 gives the whole variable domain EAGVTQSPTHLIKTRGQQATLRCSPISGHTSVYWYQQALGLGLQFLLWYDEGEERNRGNFPPRFSGRQFPNYSSELNVNALELEDSALYLCASSRTGGAGELFFGEGSRLTVL.

This clone has ten or more counts. The sequence runs out 3 residues before the end of the CDR3; the remainder is reconstructed from the germline J gene. The chain links TRBV7-2 to TRBJ2-1; a possible D gene is TRBD2 (6 bases). Germline values: CDR1 SGHTA, CDR2 FQGNSA. Deletions cut 1 base from V and 6 bases from J, with 13 bases between. This CDR3 is built from 15 residues. CDR3 sequence reads: CASSLGGLASNEQFF. CDR3 bases read: TGTGCCAGCAGCTTAGGAGGCCTAGCGAGCAATGAG.

There are many counts of this clone. The read ends 3 residues shy of where the CDR3 ends; the end is completed using the germline J gene. The chain uses TRBV29-1 and TRBJ2-7, with 8 bases that match TRBD1. The V gene's germline CDR1 is SQVTM and CDR2 ANQGSEA. V lost 6 bases and J lost 5; bases outside the gene matches: 12. This CDR3 has 14 amino acids. Partial CDR3 DNA: TGCAGCGTCGGAAAGTTGGACAGGGTCAACGAG. Protein: CSVGKLDRVNE. The complete CDR3 reads CSVGKLDRVNEQYF.

At least ten counts were recorded for this clone. Coverage ceases 3 residues before the CDR3 finishes, and the germline J gene fills in the end. The chain joins TRBV5-4 to TRBJ1-2; 8 nucleotides align to TRBD1. The CDR3 consists of 15 residues. After removal of 4 bases from V and 7 bases from J, the junction contained 12 bases not matched to a gene. The germline V gene encodes CDR1 SGHNT and CDR2 YYREEE (reference sequence). This CDR3 reads CASSPSDRAVTGYTF. The DNA read from the CDR3 is TGTGCCAGCAGCCCATCGGACAGGGCGGTGACTGGC.

This clone was seen at least ten times. The sequence runs out 3 residues before the end of the CDR3; the remainder is reconstructed from the germline J gene. V gene TRBV6-1 combines with J gene TRBJ1-1, with D tentatively TRBD1 (6 bases). The CDR3 contains 14 residues. Trimming removed 4 bases from V and 2 bases from J, with 11 bases in between. Germline CDR1 is MNHNS and CDR2 is SASEGT. The sequenced part of the CDR3 DNA is TGTGCCAGCAGTGCGGACAGACGTAACACTGAA. It specifies CASSADRRNTE. The complete CDR3 sequence is CASSADRRNTEAFF.

This clone was recorded at least ten times. The CDR3 end lies 3 residues beyond the end of the read and is filled in from the germline J gene. The chain carries TRBV30 and TRBJ2-3; 9 nucleotides line up with TRBD2. J lost 2 bases, V lost 6 bases, and 12 bases had no gene match. The CDR3 loop spans 16 amino acids. CDR1 and CDR2 from the germline V gene are GTSNPN and SVGIG (reference sequence). CDR3 protein: CACKPAGGRYTDTQYF. The CDR3 DNA, read in part, is TGTGCCTGTAAGCCTGCGGGAGGGAGGTACACAGATACG.